This TCR beta chain was identified in a study of blood T cell repertoires in COVID-19. Study-level background: The United States, Italy and Spain supplied acute and convalescent COVID-19 samples. Nucleic acid was either cDNA or gDNA, and it came from T cells, B-cell-depleted T cells, or PBMCs.

Germline-derived CDR1 and CDR2 are SGHTA and FQGNSA. This CDR3 is built from 13 residues. V gave up 6 bases and J gave up 3 bases; unmatched junction bases: 4. In the authors' workflow: Estimation of nucleated cell counts relied on the amplification of reference gene primers. TCRdb's copy holds only in-frame clones and misses some; the assay was immunoSEQ multiplex PCR. The DNA gave D and trimming, while V, J and clone size come from that table. Altogether approximately 99,000 clones are present, approximately 83% being singletons, with the ten largest covering approximately 4%. Material for sequencing was peripheral blood. V and J are TRBV7-2 and TRBJ1-1; 7 bases fit TRBD1. The receptor was isolated from a woman in her 70s with acute or convalescent COVID-19. The CDR3 region has the DNA TGTGCCAGCAGTCGAACAGGGGACACTGAAGCTTTCTTT. Its translation is CASSRTGDTEAFF.